This T cell receptor (beta chain) came from a study of OX40 agonist ivuxolimab in advanced cancers. Exclusion applied to patients with autoimmune disease history or systemic immunosuppression. Using immunoSEQ multiplex PCR, the repertoire was profiled, and TCRdb retains in-frame clones only, with some absent. Of roughly 63,000 clones in the sample, under 85% are singletons; the top ten hold less than 3.5%. The sequence came from an adult with an advanced solid tumor such as melanoma, head and neck, liver or kidney cancer. This specimen consisted of CD4+ or CD8+ T cells sorted from blood, obtained in a trial of the OX40 agonist ivuxolimab.

CDR3 bases: TGTGCCAGCTCACGGGCAGACAGCTCCTACAATGAGCAGTTCTTC. It translates to CASSRADSSYNEQFF. V gene TRBV18 combines with J gene TRBJ2-1, with a tentative D call TRBD1 (5 bases). Germline V lookup: CDR1 KGHSH, CDR2 LQKENI. The CDR3 consists of 15 residues. V was clipped by 4 bases and J by 0 bases, with 10 bases between them.